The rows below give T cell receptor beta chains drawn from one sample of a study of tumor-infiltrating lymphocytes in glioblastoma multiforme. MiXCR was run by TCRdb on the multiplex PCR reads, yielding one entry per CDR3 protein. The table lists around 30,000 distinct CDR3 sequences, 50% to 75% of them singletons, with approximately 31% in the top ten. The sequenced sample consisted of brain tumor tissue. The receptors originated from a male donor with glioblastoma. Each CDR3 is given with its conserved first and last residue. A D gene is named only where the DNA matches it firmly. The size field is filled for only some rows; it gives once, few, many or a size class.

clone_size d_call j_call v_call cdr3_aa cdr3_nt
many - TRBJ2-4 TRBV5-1 CASRLTDGNIQYF TGCGCCAGCAGACTGACAGATGGAAACATTCAGTACTTC
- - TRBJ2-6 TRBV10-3 CAISESGAGANVLTF TGTGCCATCAGTGAGTCGGGGGCTGGGGCCAACGTCCTGACTTTC
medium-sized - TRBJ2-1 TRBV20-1 CSARVRVVASEQFF TGCAGTGCTAGAGTTCGGGTGGTAGCATCTGAGCAGTTCTTC
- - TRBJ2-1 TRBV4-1 CASGQEEEPFNEQFF TGCGCCAGCGGCCAGGAAGAAGAGCCCTTTAATGAGCAGTTCTTC
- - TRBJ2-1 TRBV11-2 CTSSFSGAGAYNEQFF TGTACCAGCAGCTTCTCCGGGGCAGGTGCCTACAATGAGCAGTTCTTC
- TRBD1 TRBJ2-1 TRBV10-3 CAINVEGAGWEQFF TGTGCCATCAATGTCGAGGGGGCCGGATGGGAGCAGTTCTTC
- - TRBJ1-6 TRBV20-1 CSARGDDSAHNSPLHF TGCAGTGCCCGTGGTGATGACAGCGCCCATAATTCGCCCCTCCACTTT
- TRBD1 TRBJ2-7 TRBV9 CASSVGGQGYYEQYF TGTGCCAGCAGCGTAGGGGGACAGGGATACTACGAGCAGTACTTC
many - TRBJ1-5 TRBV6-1 CASSETAERPQHF TGTGCCAGCAGTGAGACAGCCGAAAGGCCCCAGCATTTT
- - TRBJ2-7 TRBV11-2 CASSLSSLVLYEQYF TGTGCCAGCAGCTTATCTAGTCTAGTACTATACGAGCAGTACTTC
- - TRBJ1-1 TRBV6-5 CASSRTHTEAFF TGTGCCAGCAGTCGGACCCACACTGAAGCTTTCTTT
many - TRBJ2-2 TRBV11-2 CASSLNSWGGTGELFF TGTGCCAGCAGCTTAAATAGCTGGGGTGGAACCGGGGAGCTGTTTTTT
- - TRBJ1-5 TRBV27 CASSLWSTGGQPQHF TGTGCCAGCAGTTTATGGTCTACGGGCGGTCAGCCCCAGCATTTT
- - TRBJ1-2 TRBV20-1 CSASKWADSYGYTF TGCAGTGCTAGTAAGTGGGCGGATAGCTATGGCTACACCTTC
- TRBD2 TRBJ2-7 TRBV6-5 CASSWTSGRRFYEQYF TGTGCCAGCAGCTGGACTAGTGGGAGGAGGTTCTACGAGCAGTACTTC
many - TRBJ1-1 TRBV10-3 CATVNRVEGTEAFF TGTGCCACCGTTAACAGGGTTGAGGGCACTGAAGCTTTCTTT
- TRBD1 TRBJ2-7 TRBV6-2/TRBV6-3 CASRRSGGYEQYF TGTGCCAGCAGACGGTCAGGGGGATACGAGCAGTACTTC
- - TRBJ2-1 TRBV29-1 CSVEGHPIYLEQFF TGCAGCGTTGAAGGACACCCTATTTATCTGGAGCAGTTCTTC
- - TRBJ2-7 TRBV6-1 CASNEVEFLSPYEQYF TGTGCCAGCAATGAAGTAGAGTTTCTTAGCCCCTACGAGCAGTACTTC
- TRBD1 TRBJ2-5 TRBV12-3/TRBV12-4 CTSSGQGVIGETQYF TGTACCAGCAGTGGACAGGGTGTGATTGGAGAGACCCAGTACTTC
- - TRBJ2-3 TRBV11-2 CASSLDWSPDTQYF TGTGCCAGCAGCTTAGATTGGTCACCAGATACCCAGTATTTT
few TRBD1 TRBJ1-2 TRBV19 CASSGAGTAPKRGGYTF TGTGCCAGTAGTGGGGCCGGGACAGCCCCGAAAAGGGGGGGCTACACCTTC
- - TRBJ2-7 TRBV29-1 CSGKTGNEQYF TGCAGCGGAAAAACAGGGAACGAGCAGTACTTC
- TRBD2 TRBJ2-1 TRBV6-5 CASSVLARNYNEQFF TGCGCCAGCAGCGTACTAGCGCGGAACTACAATGAGCAGTTCTTC
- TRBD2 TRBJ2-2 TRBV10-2 CASRSLAGSTGEPFF TGCGCCAGCAGATCACTAGCGGGGAGTACCGGGGAGCCGTTTTTT
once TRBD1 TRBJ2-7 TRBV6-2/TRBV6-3 CASSSSGQDYEQYF TGTGCCAGCAGCTCATCGGGACAGGACTACGAGCAGTACTTC
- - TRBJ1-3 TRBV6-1 CASGEMGSSSSGNTIYF TGTGCCAGCGGTGAAATGGGATCTTCGAGCTCTGGAAACACCATATATTTT
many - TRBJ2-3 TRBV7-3 CASSKATTDTQYF TGTGCCAGCAGCAAGGCCACCACAGATACGCAGTATTTT
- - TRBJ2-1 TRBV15 CATSRSGAYNEQFF TGTGCCACCAGCCGTAGCGGAGCCTACAATGAGCAGTTCTTC
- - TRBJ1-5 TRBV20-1 CSAQLGESSQSQHF TGCAGTGCCCAGCTAGGGGAAAGCAGTCAGTCCCAGCATTTT
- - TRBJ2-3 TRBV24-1 CATSDLPSGTDTQYF TGTGCCACCAGTGATTTGCCTAGCGGCACAGATACGCAGTATTTT
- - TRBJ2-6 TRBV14 CVSSPQQEPSGANVLTF TGTGTCAGCAGCCCGCAACAGGAACCCTCTGGGGCCAACGTCCTGACTTTC
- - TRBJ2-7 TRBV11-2 CASNLDLREQYF TGTGCCAGCAACTTAGATCTCCGCGAGCAATATTTC
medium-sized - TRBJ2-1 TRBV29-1 CSGWWGGSYNEQFF TGCAGCGGGTGGTGGGGCGGCTCCTACAATGAGCAGTTCTTC
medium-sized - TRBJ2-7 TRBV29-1 CSVEGLPGKTYEQYF TGCAGCGTTGAAGGTTTGCCAGGGAAGACCTACGAGCAGTACTTC
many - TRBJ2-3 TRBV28 CASSPPTLDKTDTQYF TGTGCCAGCAGTCCCCCAACCCTTGACAAAACAGATACGCAGTATTTT